Below are 32 T cell receptor beta chains sequenced from a single sample in a study of T cells after yellow fever vaccination. From the 5' RACE reads, TCRdb called clonotypes with MiXCR, one entry per CDR3 protein. The sample carries tens of thousands of distinct CDR3 sequences, around 7.4% recorded once. This specimen was CD8+ T cells sorted from PBMCs, taken 15 days after the yellow fever booster vaccination. These receptors were collected from a man aged 25-40 years who received the YFV17D yellow fever vaccine.

This clonotype has a count of ten or more. V usage is TRBV7-9 and J usage is TRBJ2-3; 8 bases align to TRBD2. CDR1 SEHNR and CDR2 FQNEAQ come from the germline V gene (reference sequence). V trimming: 4 bases; J trimming: 2 bases; junction bases outside the gene matches: 5. This CDR3 is 15 amino acids long. CDR3 protein: CASSSREAYTDTQYF. The CDR3 DNA reads TGTGCCAGCAGCTCGCGGGAGGCCTACACAGATACGCAGTATTTT.

This clonotype was counted at least ten times. V gene TRBV7-9 combines with J gene TRBJ2-5; possibly TRBD1 for D (6 bases). The CDR3 runs 14 residues. The V gene lost 0 bases and the J gene lost 4 bases, with 9 bases spanning the gap. CDR1 is SEHNR and CDR2 is FQNEAQ in the germline V gene (reference sequence). The CDR3 region has the DNA TGTGCCAGCAGCTTAGCGGTCAGGGGAGAGACCCAGTACTTC. This encodes CASSLAVRGETQYF.

This clonotype was recorded at least ten times. The J gene is TRBJ2-1, the V gene TRBV10-3; D remains unclear. The CDR3 has 14 residues. Germline V gives CDR1 ENHRY, CDR2 SYGVKD. V was cut by 4 bases and J by 6 bases, with 13 bases left in between. CDR3 protein: CAISAGSQVNEQFF. CDR3 sequence (DNA): TGTGCCATCAGTGCCGGATCCCAGGTCAATGAGCAGTTCTTC.

This clonotype was detected ten times or more. This chain uses TRBV15 with TRBJ2-4, with D possibly matching TRBD2 (6 bases). Germline assignment: CDR1 LNHNV and CDR2 YYDKDF (reference sequence). This CDR3 contains 15 residues. Trimming left V 7 bases short and J 0 bases short, with 13 bases between. CDR3 DNA sequence: TGTGCCACCACTGCGGGACTCCTAGCCAAAAACATTCAGTACTTC. Residues: CATTAGLLAKNIQYF.

Comments on this clonotype: The junction shows a germline mismatch at one end, possibly a read error. The CDR3 DNA reads TGTGCCAGCAAGTATTTCGGTGAATGGTACCAAGAGAGCCAGTACTTC. Encoded protein: CASKYFGEWYQESQYF. The chain combines TRBV27 with TRBJ2-5; D is ambiguous. Looked up from germline, CDR1 is MNHEY and CDR2 is SMNVEV (reference sequence). The CDR3 covers 16 residues.

This clonotype was seen at least ten times. V gene TRBV28 combines with J gene TRBJ2-1; no clear D. V lost 0 bases, J lost 2 bases, and 11 bases lay in between. The CDR3 runs to 16 residues. Germline V gives CDR1 MDHEN, CDR2 SYDVKM. CDR3 amino acids: CASSLWAENPYNEQFF. The CDR3 DNA sequence: TGTGCCAGCAGTTTATGGGCCGAGAACCCCTACAATGAGCAGTTCTTC.

This clonotype was observed a handful of times. The CDR3 spells CASSLWTSGVTDTQYF. Written as DNA, the CDR3 is TGTGCCAGCAGCTTATGGACTAGCGGGGTCACAGATACGCAGTATTTT. V gene TRBV7-9 combines with J gene TRBJ2-3; 12 nucleotides line up with TRBD2. The CDR3 has 16 residues. J lost 2 bases, V lost 2 bases, and 2 bases had no gene match. The V gene's germline CDR1 is SEHNR and CDR2 FQNEAQ (reference sequence).

A few counts support this clonotype. The J gene is TRBJ1-2, the V gene TRBV29-1, with TRBD1 as a possible D gene (6 bases). The germline CDR1 and CDR2 sequences are SQVTM and ANQGSEA. The CDR3 totals 11 residues. With 2 bases removed from V and 6 bases from J, the gap between germline ends came to 7 bases. The CDR3 spells CSVEQGNGYTF. DNA for the CDR3: TGCAGCGTTGAACAGGGGAATGGCTACACCTTC.

This clonotype was seen many times. In nucleotides, the CDR3 is TGCGCCAGCAGCCAAGAAGGGCTCCCGGCAGATACGCAGTATTTT. Its protein is CASSQEGLPADTQYF. The V and J genes are TRBV4-3 and TRBJ2-3, with D unresolved. From germline, CDR1 is LGHNA and CDR2 YSLEER. The CDR3 is 15 amino acids. Trimming pared 0 bases from V and 4 bases from J, leaving 11 bases between.

This clonotype was counted many times. The chain carries TRBV6-4 and TRBJ2-1; no definite D call. CDR1 is MRHNA and CDR2 is SNTAGT in the germline V gene. Deletions cut 4 bases from V and 6 bases from J, with 10 bases between. The CDR3 consists of 13 residues. In nucleotides, the CDR3 is TGTGCCAGCAGTGCCGGAGATCCCAATGAGCAGTTCTTC. It translates to CASSAGDPNEQFF.

This clonotype was seen at least ten times. CDR3 in amino acids: CASTKLANSYEQYF. CDR3 sequence (DNA): TGTGCCAGCACCAAACTAGCGAACTCCTACGAGCAGTACTTC. The chain uses TRBV28 and TRBJ2-7; 7 nucleotides match TRBD2. CDR3 length equals 14 residues. Germline V gene data show CDR1 as MDHEN and CDR2 as SYDVKM. The ends lost 7 bases at V and 0 bases at J; junction bases unmatched: 6. The entire variable domain, with the rest obtained from reference TRBV28 and TRBJ2-7, is as follows: DVKVTQSSRYLVKRTGEKVFLECVQDMDHENMFWYRQDPGLGLRLIYFSYDVKMKEKGDIPEGYSVSREKKERFSLILESASTNQTSMYLCASTKLANSYEQYFGPGTRLTVT.

The sample holds many counts of this clonotype. The CDR3 DNA follows: TGTGCCAGCAGCTTGGAGGACAGCTACAATGAGCAGTTCTTC. Its translation is CASSLEDSYNEQFF. The chain uses TRBV11-1 and TRBJ2-1, with D perhaps matching TRBD1 (6 bases). Germline values: CDR1 SGHAT, CDR2 FQDESV (reference sequence). V lost 3 bases to trimming and J lost 3 bases, with 9 bases between them. This CDR3 contains 14 residues.

The sample holds many counts of this clonotype. This chain links TRBV11-2 with TRBJ2-5; 7 bases map to TRBD1. J gave up 3 bases and V 5 bases, and 9 bases lay outside the gene matches. The CDR3 loop spans 15 amino acids. CDR1 is SGHAT and CDR2 is FQNNGV in the germline V gene. CDR3 protein: CASSHPFQGEETQYF. CDR3 bases: TGTGCCAGCAGCCATCCATTCCAGGGGGAAGAGACCCAGTACTTC.

This clonotype was seen a handful of times. The rearrangement uses TRBV7-8 and TRBJ2-1; 7 bases are a match to TRBD2. Per the germline V gene, CDR1 is SGHVS and CDR2 is FQNEAQ. CDR3 length: 13 residues. V trimming: 6 bases; J trimming: 4 bases; junction bases outside the gene matches: 3. CDR3 protein: CASRGREYNEQFF. The CDR3 DNA reads TGTGCCAGCAGGGGGAGGGAGTACAATGAGCAGTTCTTC.

This clonotype was seen many times. The rearrangement uses TRBV19 and TRBJ2-1; D might be TRBD1 or TRBD2, each matching 5 bases. The CDR3 is 15 residues long. In germline, CDR1 is LNHDA, CDR2 SQIVND (reference sequence). Trimming removed 9 bases from V and 3 bases from J, with 18 bases in between. The CDR3 sequence is CASSTGTGNYNEQFF. The CDR3 nucleotides read TGTGCCAGCTCTACCGGGACGGGGAACTACAATGAGCAGTTCTTC.

This clonotype was seen repeatedly, ten times or more. This rearrangement joins TRBV28 to TRBJ2-3, with 8 positions matching TRBD1. CDR3 size: 16 residues. Germline CDR1 and CDR2: MDHEN and SYDVKM. Trimming cost V 2 bases and J 6 bases; bases outside gene matches: 10. CDR3 nucleotide sequence: TGTGCCAGCAGTTTAAACCCCACAGGGGGTGGGGATACGCAGTATTTT. Protein: CASSLNPTGGGDTQYF.

This clonotype was picked up many times. The gene calls are TRBV5-1 and TRBJ1-1, with 8 bases aligning to TRBD1. The germline V gene has CDR1 SGHRS and CDR2 YFSETQ. The CDR3 extends over 14 amino acids. Unmatched junction bases numbered 3, after V lost 4 bases and J lost 1 base. CDR3 protein: CASSIGQGNTEAFF. CDR3 nucleotide sequence: TGCGCCAGCAGCATAGGACAGGGGAACACTGAAGCTTTCTTT.

This clonotype was counted many times. The genes are TRBV12-3 or TRBV12-4 and TRBJ2-3; 10 nucleotides agree with TRBD1. This CDR3 is built from 14 residues. The V and J ends lost 8 bases and 5 bases, in that order; junction bases with no gene match: 7. CDR3 DNA sequence: TGTGCCAGCCGCCCAGGACAGGGGGAAGATACGCAGTATTTT. This sequence encodes CASRPGQGEDTQYF.

In nucleotides, the CDR3 is TGCAGTGCTAGTCGGGCAGGACCCATTGGCGAGCAGTACTTC. It yields the protein CSASRAGPIGEQYF. This sequence joins TRBV20-1 and TRBJ2-7; unclear D gene. The CDR3 is made up of 14 amino acids. The germline V gene has CDR1 DFQATT and CDR2 SNEGSKA (reference sequence). With 3 bases removed from V and 6 bases from J, the gap between germline ends came to 18 bases.

The sample holds many counts of this clonotype. This chain joins TRBV9 and TRBJ2-3; D ambiguous. Trimming took 10 bases from V and 6 from J, leaving 18 bases between them. Germline CDR1 SGDLS, CDR2 YYNGEE. The CDR3 consists of 13 residues. The CDR3 reads CASHDLHTDTQYF. The CDR3 DNA reads TGTGCCTCCCACGACCTACACACGGATACGCAGTATTTT.

This clonotype was seen ten or more times. The CDR3 DNA sequence: TGCAGCGTGATTGACAATCCATCGAACGAGCAGTACTTC. Its translation: CSVIDNPSNEQYF. The chain recombines TRBV29-1 with TRBJ2-7; D remains ambiguous. CDR3 length: 13 amino acids. Germline V gene sequence: CDR1 SQVTM, CDR2 ANQGSEA. The ends were cut back, 6 bases at V and 5 bases at J, with 17 bases in the middle.

Ten or more counts support this clonotype. This is likely a read error, given that the CDR3 carries no conserved phenylalanine or tryptophan at its end. The CDR3 loop is CASSDGQVTYNEQFS. CDR3 sequence (DNA): TGTGCCAGCAGTGACGGACAGGTCACCTACAATGAGCAGTTCTCC. The V and J genes are TRBV6-1 and TRBJ2-1; 7 bases map to TRBD1. V lost 3 bases and J lost 2; bases outside the gene matches: 4. Germline CDR1 reads MNHNS; CDR2 reads SASEGT. The CDR3 is made up of 15 amino acids.

This clonotype was seen repeatedly, ten times or more. The chain employs TRBV4-3 and TRBJ2-1; D is unclear. V gave up 4 bases and J gave up 3 bases, with 13 bases separating them. This CDR3 is 15 amino acids long. The germline gives CDR1 LGHNA, CDR2 YSLEER. The CDR3 nucleotides read TGCGCCAGCAGCCCCCTAGGTTCGAGCTACAATGAGCAGTTCTTC. Its translation is CASSPLGSSYNEQFF.

At least ten counts were recorded for this clonotype. The chain has TRBV20-1 and TRBJ1-2; TRBD1 matches at 7 bases. Trimming cost V 0 bases and J 0 bases; bases outside gene matches: 1. Germline CDR1 reads DFQATT; CDR2 reads SNEGSKA (reference sequence). This CDR3 has 14 amino acids. CDR3 residues: CSAREDRTNYGYTF. DNA for the CDR3: TGCAGTGCTAGAGAGGACAGGACTAACTATGGCTACACCTTC.

This clonotype was counted at least ten times. V and J are TRBV28 and TRBJ2-7; D is possibly TRBD2 (5 bases). Germline V lookup: CDR1 MDHEN, CDR2 SYDVKM. The CDR3 is 13 residues long. The V end was cut by 6 bases, the J end by 2 bases, with 11 bases between. CDR3 sequence (DNA): TGTGCCAGCAGCCTGGACTCGCCCTACGAGCAGTACTTC. The encoded protein is CASSLDSPYEQYF. Based on the CDR3 plus reference TRBV28 and TRBJ2-7, the full variable domain is DVKVTQSSRYLVKRTGEKVFLECVQDMDHENMFWYRQDPGLGLRLIYFSYDVKMKEKGDIPEGYSVSREKKERFSLILESASTNQTSMYLCASSLDSPYEQYFGPGTRLTVT.

This clonotype showed up many times. The V and J genes are TRBV12-3 or TRBV12-4 and TRBJ2-7; 10 positions agree with TRBD2. Trimming cost V 6 bases and J 4 bases; bases outside gene matches: 6. The CDR3 runs 14 residues. The chain's CDR3 is CASRASGSVYEQYF. The DNA for the CDR3 is TGTGCCAGCAGGGCTAGCGGGAGTGTGTACGAGCAGTACTTC.

The chain combines TRBV28 with TRBJ1-2, with D possibly TRBD1 on 5 matching bases. The V and J ends lost 7 bases and 8 bases respectively, with 14 bases between them. CDR1 is MDHEN and CDR2 is SYDVKM in the germline V gene. This CDR3 contains 12 residues. The CDR3 nucleotides read TGTGCCAGCATACAGCGGGGGTACGGCTACACCTTC. This encodes CASIQRGYGYTF.

This clonotype was found a few times. The chain recombines TRBV19 with TRBJ1-2, with D unclear. Germline CDR1 reads LNHDA; CDR2 reads SQIVND (reference sequence). Deletions cut 1 base from V and 0 bases from J, with 9 bases between. The CDR3 length is 15 residues. As DNA, the CDR3 is TGTGCCAGTAGTATAGGAACGGTGTCTAACTATGGCTACACCTTC. Translating gives CASSIGTVSNYGYTF.

This clonotype was detected many times. The J gene is TRBJ2-1, the V gene TRBV20-1; D call uncertain. This CDR3 comprises 8 residues. CDR1 is DFQATT, CDR2 SNEGSKA, per germline (reference sequence). The CDR3: CTQDEQFF. Here the CDR3 DNA reads TGCACCCAGGATGAGCAGTTCTTC.

This clonotype was found many times. V and J are TRBV5-6 and TRBJ2-1, with D perhaps TRBD2 (5 bases). CDR1 is SGHDT and CDR2 is YYEEEE in the germline V gene. The CDR3 totals 16 residues. The germline V and J ends were trimmed by 4 bases and 0 bases, with 14 bases remaining between them. CDR3 in DNA: TGTGCCAGCAGCCCCATGGCGGGTAGCTCCTACAATGAGCAGTTCTTC. Translation gives CASSPMAGSSYNEQFF.

The chain's CDR3 is CSVPGLRGDYNEQFF. The CDR3 nucleotides read TGCAGTGTCCCCGGTCTCCGGGGGGACTACAATGAGCAGTTCTTC. The chain employs TRBV20-1 and TRBJ2-1; TRBD2 aligns across 7 bases. Losses at the gene ends were 7 bases for V and 3 bases for J; bases not matched to a gene: 12. CDR3 size: 15 residues. In germline, CDR1 is DFQATT, CDR2 SNEGSKA (reference sequence).

This clonotype showed up just a few times. The chain uses TRBV5-4 and TRBJ2-2, with 10 bases identical to TRBD2. Per the germline V gene, CDR1 is SGHNT and CDR2 is YYREEE (reference sequence). Unmatched junction bases numbered 4, after V lost 4 bases and J lost 4 bases. The CDR3 covers 15 residues. CDR3: CASSPGLASTGELFF. The CDR3 DNA follows: TGTGCCAGCAGCCCGGGACTAGCGAGCACCGGGGAGCTGTTTTTT.